The present entry profiles one T cell receptor beta chain with its context. The germline CDR1 and CDR2 sequences are SGHRS and YFSETQ. This CDR3 has 15 amino acids. J was trimmed by 0 bases and V by 4 bases; bases with no gene match: 3. The data are from a study of blood T cell repertoires in COVID-19. Study-wide background: Spain, Italy and the United States supplied samples that represented acute and convalescent COVID-19. T cells, B-cell-depleted T cells, or PBMCs supplied cDNA or gDNA.

Authors' analysis steps: The authors estimated nucleated cell counts from reference gene primer amplification. This table comes from immunoSEQ multiplex PCR, and its TCRdb copy is limited to in-frame clones, with some not included. Clone size and V and J calls were adopted from that table, with D and trimming inferred from the DNA. The table has 150,000 to 200,000 clones, around 79% seen once. Sequenced: peripheral blood. The sequence was collected from a woman aged 70 to 79 with acute or convalescent COVID-19. The chain uses TRBV5-1 and TRBJ1-3; 8 nucleotides agree with TRBD1. CDR3 sequence reads: CASSVGTGSGNTIYF. As DNA, the CDR3 is TGCGCCAGCAGCGTAGGGACAGGCTCTGGAAACACCATATATTTT.